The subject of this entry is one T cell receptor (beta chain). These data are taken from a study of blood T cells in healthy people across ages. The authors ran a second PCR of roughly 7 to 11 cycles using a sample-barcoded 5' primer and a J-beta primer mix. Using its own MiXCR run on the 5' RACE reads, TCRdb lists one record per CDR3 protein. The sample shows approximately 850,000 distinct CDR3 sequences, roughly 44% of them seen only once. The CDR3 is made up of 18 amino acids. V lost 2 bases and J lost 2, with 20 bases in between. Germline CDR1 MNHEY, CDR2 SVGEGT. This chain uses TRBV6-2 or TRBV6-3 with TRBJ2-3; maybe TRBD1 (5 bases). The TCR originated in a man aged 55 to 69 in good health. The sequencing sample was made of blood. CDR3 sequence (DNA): TGTGCCAGCAGTTACGATTTTCGGACAAAAGATATCACAGATACGCAGTATTTT. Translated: CASSYDFRTKDITDTQYF.